This TCR beta chain came from a study of shared clonotypes between healthy human individuals. At the level of the study: Donors, aged 18 to 49, were a couple of women and three men. Per-donor plates numbered three CD4 naive, three CD4 memory, two CD8 naive and one CD8 memory.

V was clipped by 0 bases and J by 2 bases, with 14 bases between them. CDR1 and CDR2 from the germline V gene are MNHEY and SVGAGI. CDR3 length: 16 amino acids. Produced via immunoSEQ multiplex PCR; TCRdb's table is partial and in-frame only. Among about 1,900,000 clones listed, over 85% were seen once. Naive-designated CD8 cells lacked CD45RO, were positively enriched for CCR7, and omitted terminally differentiated effector memory CD45RA+ cells. Concerning this clone itself: The same CDR3 also results from other DNA sequences found in this sample.

Sequenced material: naive CD8+ T cells sorted from blood. The chain joins TRBV6-5 to TRBJ2-7; D might be TRBD1 (5 bases). This receptor was identified in a young man in good health. CDR3 protein: CASSYSIGQTTYEQYF. The CDR3 DNA sequence: TGTGCCAGCAGTTACTCGATCGGACAAACAACCTACGAGCAGTACTTC.